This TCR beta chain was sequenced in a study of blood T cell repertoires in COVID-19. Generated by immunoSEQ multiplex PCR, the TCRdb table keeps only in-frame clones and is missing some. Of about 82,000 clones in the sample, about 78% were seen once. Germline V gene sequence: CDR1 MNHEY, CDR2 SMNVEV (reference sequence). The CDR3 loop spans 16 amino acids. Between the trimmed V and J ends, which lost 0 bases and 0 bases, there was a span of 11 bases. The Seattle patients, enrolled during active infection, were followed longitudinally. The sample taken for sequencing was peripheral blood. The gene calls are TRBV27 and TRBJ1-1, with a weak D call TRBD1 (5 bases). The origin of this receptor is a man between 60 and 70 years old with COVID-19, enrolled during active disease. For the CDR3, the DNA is TGTGCCAGCAGTTTATCCCCAACACAGGTGAACACTGAAGCTTTCTTT. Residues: CASSLSPTQVNTEAFF.